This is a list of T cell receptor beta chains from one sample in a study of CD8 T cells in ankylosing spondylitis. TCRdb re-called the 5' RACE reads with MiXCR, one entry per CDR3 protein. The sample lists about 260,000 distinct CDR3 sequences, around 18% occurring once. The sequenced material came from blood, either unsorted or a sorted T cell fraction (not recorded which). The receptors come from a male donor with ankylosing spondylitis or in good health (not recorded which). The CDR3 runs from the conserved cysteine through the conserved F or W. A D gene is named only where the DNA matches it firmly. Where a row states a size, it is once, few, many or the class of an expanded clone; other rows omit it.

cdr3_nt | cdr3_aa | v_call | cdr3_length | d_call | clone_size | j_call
TGCGCCAGCAGCTTGGAGGGGGCCCCCTATCAGCCCCAGCATTTT | CASSLEGAPYQPQHF | TRBV5-1 | 15 | TRBD1 | medium-sized | TRBJ1-5
TGTGCCAGCAGCCCGTCCGGGACTAGCGGGAGCCAGGCTGAGCAGTTCTTC | CASSPSGTSGSQAEQFF | TRBV3-1 | 17 | TRBD2 | once | TRBJ2-1
TGTGCCAGCAGTGATCTGGGACAGGGGGCTGAAGCTTTCTTT | CASSDLGQGAEAFF | TRBV2 | 14 | TRBD1 | . | TRBJ1-1
TGTGCCAGCAGTTTGGGCAGCCATAGCAATCAGCCCCAGCATTTT | CASSLGSHSNQPQHF | TRBV28 | 15 | . | few | TRBJ1-5
TGTGCCAGCAGTCCCCACACCGGGCTAGCGGGACAAGAGACCCAGTACTTC | CASSPHTGLAGQETQYF | TRBV12-3/TRBV12-4 | 17 | TRBD2 | . | TRBJ2-5
TGTGCCAGCAGCGTACCGGGCCAATACAATGAGCAGTTCTTC | CASSVPGQYNEQFF | TRBV7-2 | 14 | . | once | TRBJ2-1
TGTGCCAGCAGCTCACTTTGGCAGGGGAACTCACCCCTCCACTTT | CASSSLWQGNSPLHF | TRBV9 | 15 | . | few | TRBJ1-6
TGCGCCAGCAGCACCGGGGGCATCACAGATACGCAGTATTTT | CASSTGGITDTQYF | TRBV5-1 | 14 | . | many | TRBJ2-3
TGTGCCAGCAGCCAAGAAGGTAGCGGGGAAAATACGCAGTATTTT | CASSQEGSGENTQYF | TRBV4-2 | 15 | TRBD2 | . | TRBJ2-3
TGTGCCAGCAGTACCTGGACAGGGAAAACTGAAGCTTTCTTT | CASSTWTGKTEAFF | TRBV28 | 14 | TRBD1 | few | TRBJ1-1
TGTGCCAGCAGTTACCGGGACACGGGGAACACTGAAGCTTTCTTT | CASSYRDTGNTEAFF | TRBV12-3/TRBV12-4 | 15 | . | . | TRBJ1-1
TGTGCCAGCAGCTTACGGGACAGGGAAAAAGCTTTCTTT | CASSLRDREKAFF | TRBV7-3 | 13 | TRBD1 | . | TRBJ1-1
TGCAGTGCTCAGGGGTCGACCTACAATGAGCAGTTCTTC | CSAQGSTYNEQFF | TRBV20-1 | 13 | . | . | TRBJ2-1
TGTGCCAGCAGCGGCAGGGGGGGGAACACTGAAGCTTTCTTT | CASSGRGGNTEAFF | TRBV9 | 14 | TRBD1 | . | TRBJ1-1
TGTGCCAGCAGGATAGCGGGGTTGAACACCGGGGAGCTGTTTTTT | CASRIAGLNTGELFF | TRBV27 | 15 | TRBD2 | few | TRBJ2-2
TGTGCCAGCACCTCCAGGGGGACTAGCGGGTATCCGTATTTT | CASTSRGTSGYPYF | TRBV12-3/TRBV12-4 | 14 | TRBD2 | few | TRBJ2-3
TGCGCCAGCAGCCAAGGAGCAGCGGGAGGCACAGATACGCAGTATTTT | CASSQGAAGGTDTQYF | TRBV4-1 | 16 | TRBD2 | . | TRBJ2-3
TGCGCCAGCAGCTTGTGGGGGGCCACAGATACGCAGTATTTT | CASSLWGATDTQYF | TRBV5-1 | 14 | . | . | TRBJ2-3
TGTGCCAGCAGTTTAAGGGCCCGGGAGACCCAGTACTTC | CASSLRARETQYF | TRBV28 | 13 | . | few | TRBJ2-5
TGTGCCAGCAGCTTCGCCCAGGCAGCCGTTAATTCACCCCTCCACTTT | CASSFAQAAVNSPLHF | TRBV5-5 | 16 | . | . | TRBJ1-6
TGCAGTGCTAACCGGGACACCGGGGAGCTGTTTTTT | CSANRDTGELFF | TRBV20-1 | 12 | . | few | TRBJ2-2
TGCGCCAGCAGCTTGGGGCGGCAGGAGGGGCAGCCCCAGCATTTT | CASSLGRQEGQPQHF | TRBV5-1 | 15 | . | . | TRBJ1-5
TGTGCCAGCAGATTTTCGGACCAAGAGACCCAGTACTTC | CASRFSDQETQYF | TRBV12-3/TRBV12-4 | 13 | . | . | TRBJ2-5
TGTGCCAGCAGTTACTTGGGCGGTATAGATACGCAGTATTTT | CASSYLGGIDTQYF | TRBV6-5 | 14 | . | few | TRBJ2-3
TGTGCCAGCAGTCAGTTCGTTTCCTACAATAAGCAGTTCTTC | CASSQFVSYNKQFF | TRBV7-8 | 14 | . | . | TRBJ2-1